This TCR beta chain comes out of a study of T cell changes during pregnancy in multiple sclerosis. Germline CDR1 is MNHEY and CDR2 is SMNVEV (reference sequence). Trimming removed 6 bases from V and 2 bases from J, with 9 bases in between. The CDR3 is made up of 13 amino acids. Assay: immunoSEQ multiplex PCR; the TCRdb copy retains only in-frame clones and omits some. The sample has around 99,000 clones, about 92% seen once; the top ten hold around 2.7%. The V call is TRBV27, the J call TRBJ2-3; D may be TRBD1 (6 bases). The TCR sequence derives from a female donor with multiple sclerosis, enrolled in a pregnancy study. Source: peripheral blood, taken in the first trimester of pregnancy. The CDR3 loop is CASRGGTTDTQYF. CDR3 DNA: TGTGCCAGCAGAGGGGGTACCACAGATACGCAGTATTTT.